This entry is about one TCR beta chain. This entry belongs to a study of blood T cell repertoires in COVID-19. About the research overall: Researchers got acute and convalescent COVID-19 samples from the United States, Italy and Spain.

Source study methods: The assay estimated nucleated cells by amplifying reference gene primers. TCRdb keeps only in-frame clones here, not all; method: immunoSEQ multiplex PCR. That table is the source of V, J and clone size, and D and trimming were worked out from the DNA. The data show roughly 200,000 clones, with around 82% seen just once and roughly 9.4% held by the top ten. This TCR was sampled from a man in his forties with active or convalescent COVID-19. Sequencing was performed on peripheral blood.

The CDR3 sequence: CASSYSGTHGDTF. DNA for the CDR3: TGTGCCAGCAGTTACTCTGGTACCCACGGGGACACCTTC. The chain combines TRBV6-5 with TRBJ1-2, with no clear D. Germline lookup yields CDR1 MNHEY and CDR2 SVGAGI. This CDR3 region has 13 residues. V shed 0 bases and J shed 12 bases, with 14 bases lying between them.